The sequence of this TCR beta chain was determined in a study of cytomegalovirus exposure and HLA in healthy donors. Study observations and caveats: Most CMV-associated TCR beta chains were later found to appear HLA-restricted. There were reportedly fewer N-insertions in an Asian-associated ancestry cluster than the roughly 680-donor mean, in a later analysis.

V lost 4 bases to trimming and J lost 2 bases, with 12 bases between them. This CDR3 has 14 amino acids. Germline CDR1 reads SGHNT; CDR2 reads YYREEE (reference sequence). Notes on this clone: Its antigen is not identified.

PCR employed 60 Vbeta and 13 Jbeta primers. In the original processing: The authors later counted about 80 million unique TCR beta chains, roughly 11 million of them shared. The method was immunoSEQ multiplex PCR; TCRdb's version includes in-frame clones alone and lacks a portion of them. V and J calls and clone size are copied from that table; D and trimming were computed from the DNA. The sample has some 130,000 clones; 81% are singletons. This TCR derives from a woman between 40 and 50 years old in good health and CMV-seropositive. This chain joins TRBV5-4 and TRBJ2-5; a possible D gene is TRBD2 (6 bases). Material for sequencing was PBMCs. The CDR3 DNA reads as TGTGCCAGCAGCACTGCCGGGACTCAAGAGACCCAGTACTTC. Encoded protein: CASSTAGTQETQYF.